These 32 T cell receptor beta chains came from one sample sequenced in a study of identical twins. MiXCR, run by TCRdb on the 5' RACE reads, gives a single entry per CDR3 protein. The table records approximately 1.8 million distinct CDR3 sequences, about 30% of them present only once. Specimen: cord blood. The receptors come from a newborn girl in good health.

The chain recombines TRBV25-1 with TRBJ1-4; a weak D match, TRBD1 (5 bases). The germline CDR1 and CDR2 sequences are MGHDK and SYGVNS. The germline V and J ends were trimmed by 0 bases and 7 bases, with 9 bases remaining between them. The CDR3 runs to 14 residues. The CDR3 DNA reads as TGTGCCAGCAGTGAATATGGGACGGCTGAAAAACTGTTTTTT. Translation gives CASSEYGTAEKLFF.

This clonotype was recorded a few times. The gene calls are TRBV20-1 and TRBJ1-2, with 8 bases matching TRBD1. Germline CDR1 DFQATT, CDR2 SNEGSKA (reference sequence). This CDR3 is built from 11 residues. The CDR3 nucleotides read TGCAGGAGCGGACAGGGCTATGGCTACACCTTC. Translated, it gives CRSGQGYGYTF.

V is TRBV7-9 and J is TRBJ2-7, with TRBD2 matching 12 bases. The DNA end favors TRBJ2-5, so the J call may be wrong. The CDR3 loop spans 15 amino acids. Looked up from germline, CDR1 is SEHNR and CDR2 is FQNEAQ (reference sequence). The CDR3 nucleotides read TGTGCCAGCAGCTTAGGGACTAGCGGGGAAGAGACCCAGTACTTC. Translating gives CASSLGTSGEETQYF.

On this clonotype itself: Possible read error: a much larger clone is one base away. The V and J genes are TRBV29-1 and TRBJ2-5; D could derive from TRBD1 or TRBD2 (6 bases each). The CDR3 is made up of 13 amino acids. Germline assignment: CDR1 SQVTM and CDR2 ANQGSEA. DNA for the CDR3: TGCAGCGCTGAAGGGGGGCCTCAAGAGACCCAGTACTTC. Residues: CSAEGGPQETQYF. Filled out from reference TRBV29-1 and TRBJ2-5, the complete variable domain reads SAVISQKPSRDICQRGTSLTIQCQVDSQVTMMFWYRQQPGQSLTLIATANQGSEATYESGFVIDKFPISRPNLTFSTLTVSNMSPEDSSIYLCSAEGGPQETQYFGPGTRLLVL.

This clonotype was counted between two and nine times. The CDR3 spells CASSSVTSGGGEQFF. CDR3 nucleotides: TGTGCCAGCAGCTCCGTTACTAGCGGGGGGGGTGAGCAGTTCTTC. The genes are TRBV7-2 and TRBJ2-1, with 13 bases lining up with TRBD2. V lost 4 bases, J lost 9 bases, and 6 bases stayed unmatched. From germline, CDR1 is SGHTA and CDR2 FQGNSA. The CDR3 extends over 15 amino acids.

DNA for the CDR3: TGTGCCAGCAGCTTCGACTCCGGGACTAGCGGGATCAATGAGCAGTTCTTC. Its translation: CASSFDSGTSGINEQFF. V is TRBV4-2 and J is TRBJ2-1, with TRBD2 matching 13 bases. CDR1 and CDR2 from the germline V gene are LGHNA and YNFKEQ. V lost 5 bases, J lost 6 bases, and 10 bases stayed unmatched. The CDR3 loop spans 17 amino acids.

V is TRBV6-1 and J is TRBJ2-1, with a possible D match to TRBD1 (5 bases). CDR1 is MNHNS and CDR2 is SASEGT in the germline V gene. V lost 2 bases and J 10 bases, leaving 15 bases between the germline ends. The CDR3 consists of 14 residues. Here the CDR3 reads CASSEMDTSSEQFF. Here the CDR3 DNA reads TGTGCCAGCAGTGAAATGGACACCTCATCCGAGCAGTTCTTC.

This clonotype was counted a few times. CDR3 sequence (DNA): TGCGCCAGCAGGCCGAAACTAGCGGGGTCCTACGAGCAGTACTTC. It codes for CASRPKLAGSYEQYF. This chain links TRBV5-1 with TRBJ2-7, with 10 bases aligning to TRBD2. Trimming took 5 bases from V and 1 from J; bases not matched to a gene: 6. This CDR3 is built from 15 residues. Germline V lookup: CDR1 SGHRS, CDR2 YFSETQ.

V usage is TRBV20-1 and J usage is TRBJ1-4; D may be TRBD1 (5 bases). The CDR3 is 12 amino acids. From germline, CDR1 is DFQATT and CDR2 SNEGSKA (reference sequence). The CDR3 reads CSAPRGFEKLFF. Here the CDR3 DNA reads TGCAGCGCCCCGAGGGGTTTTGAAAAACTGTTTTTT.

A few counts support this clonotype. The chain joins TRBV5-1 to TRBJ2-1, with 11 nucleotides matching TRBD2. V shed 4 bases and J 4 bases; nucleotides not matched to a gene: 10. This CDR3 comprises 17 residues. Germline CDR1 is SGHRS and CDR2 is YFSETQ. The CDR3 DNA reads TGCGCCAGCAGCCCGTCCCTTAGCGGGAGGGGGTACAATGAGCAGTTCTTC. Protein sequence: CASSPSLSGRGYNEQFF.

This clonotype was counted only a few times. This chain joins TRBV6-5 and TRBJ2-1; 11 nucleotides match TRBD2. The CDR3 is made up of 21 amino acids. The germline V gene has CDR1 MNHEY and CDR2 SVGAGI. The J segment lost 3 bases and the V segment lost 2 bases, leaving 18 bases of the junction unmatched. The CDR3 coding sequence is TGTGCCAGCAGTTACCCCCGTTCTAGCGGGAGGCTCCAAGGAGACTACAATGAGCAGTTCTTC. Translating it yields CASSYPRSSGRLQGDYNEQFF.

This clonotype came up a few times. V is TRBV6-5 and J is TRBJ2-7; 11 bases match TRBD2. Germline values: CDR1 MNHEY, CDR2 SVGAGI. The CDR3 consists of 16 residues. V was pared by 4 bases and J by 0 bases, with 5 bases of the junction left unmatched. The CDR3 sequence: CASSSTSGTSSYEQYF. CDR3 sequence (DNA): TGTGCCAGCAGTTCGACTAGCGGGACGAGCTCCTACGAGCAGTACTTC.

The CDR3 DNA reads as TGTGCCAGCAGCTACAGGGGGCAGTGGTACAATGAGCAGTTCTTC. This encodes CASSYRGQWYNEQFF. The V and J genes are TRBV2 and TRBJ2-1; 9 bases line up with TRBD1. The germline V gene has CDR1 SNHLY and CDR2 FYNNEI. With 6 bases clipped from V and 4 bases from J, the junction kept 7 bases outside the gene matches. This CDR3 spans 15 amino acids.

This clonotype has just a few counts. The chain carries TRBV7-6 and TRBJ2-3; 8 nucleotides match TRBD1. The CDR3 is 17 amino acids. V was pared by 0 bases and J by 3 bases, with 8 bases of the junction left unmatched. Germline CDR1 reads SGHVS; CDR2 reads FNYEAQ. The CDR3 sequence: CASSLAATGDWTDTQYF. The CDR3 nucleotides are TGTGCCAGCAGCTTAGCGGCGACAGGGGATTGGACAGATACGCAGTATTTT.

This CDR3 reads CSARAGGGAIDTQYF. The CDR3 DNA reads TGCAGTGCTAGAGCCGGCGGGGGGGCCATAGATACGCAGTATTTT. The chain links TRBV20-1 to TRBJ2-3; TRBD2 aligns across 9 bases. J gave up 5 bases and V 1 base, and 7 bases lay outside the gene matches. CDR3 length: 15 residues. Germline assignment: CDR1 DFQATT and CDR2 SNEGSKA (reference sequence).

The V and J genes are TRBV6-6 and TRBJ2-3, with a possible D match to TRBD2 (6 bases). The germline V and J ends were trimmed by 6 bases and 6 bases, with 19 bases remaining between them. This CDR3 comprises 15 residues. Germline-derived CDR1 and CDR2 are MNHNY and SVGAGI (reference sequence). The CDR3 is CASRGGVGVLDTQYF. The CDR3 nucleotides read TGTGCCAGCAGGGGCGGGGTCGGGGTTCTCGATACGCAGTATTTT.

V and J are TRBV13 and TRBJ2-7, with D unresolved. The CDR3 covers 14 residues. Germline values: CDR1 PRHDT, CDR2 FYEKMQ (reference sequence). V was cut by 2 bases and J by 0 bases, with 8 bases left in between. This CDR3 reads CASSLTTRSYEQYF. In DNA, the CDR3 is TGTGCCAGCAGCTTAACGACCCGCTCCTACGAGCAGTACTTC.

This clonotype was counted a single time. The chain uses TRBV20-1 and TRBJ2-1, with TRBD2 identical over 10 bases. This CDR3 comprises 13 residues. V lost 5 bases and J lost 9; bases outside the gene matches: 7. Per the germline V gene, CDR1 is DFQATT and CDR2 is SNEGSKA (reference sequence). DNA for the CDR3: TGCAGTGCTGGACCGGGACTAGCGTTTGAGCAGTTCTTC. This gives the protein CSAGPGLAFEQFF.

Here the CDR3 reads CASSYHPFNYNEQFF. In DNA form, the CDR3 reads TGTGCCAGCAGTTACCACCCATTTAACTACAATGAGCAGTTCTTC. The rearrangement links TRBV6-2 or TRBV6-3 to TRBJ2-1; D ambiguous. The CDR3 totals 15 residues. The germline V gene has CDR1 MNHEY and CDR2 SVGEGT. Trimming took off 2 bases at V and 3 bases at J, with 11 bases between the two ends.

In its sample, this clonotype was seen a few times. This chain joins TRBV2 and TRBJ2-1; tentatively, D is TRBD2 (5 bases). V lost 6 bases and J lost 4, with 16 bases in between. Germline CDR1 and CDR2: SNHLY and FYNNEI. The CDR3 extends over 15 amino acids. The CDR3 region is CASSLEGAEYNEQFF. In DNA, the CDR3 is TGTGCCAGCAGCCTCGAGGGCGCCGAATACAATGAGCAGTTCTTC. Full variable domain (missing parts from reference TRBV2 and TRBJ2-1): EPEVTQTPSHQVTQMGQEVILRCVPISNHLYFYWYRQILGQKVEFLVSFYNNEISEKSEIFDDQFSVERPDGSNFTLKIRSTKLEDSAMYFCASSLEGAEYNEQFFGPGTRLTVL.

This chain uses TRBV20-1 with TRBJ1-1, with 8 bases aligning to TRBD1. Trimming at V came to 3 bases and at J to 5 bases, leaving 8 bases not matched to a gene. The CDR3 is 14 residues long. The V gene's germline CDR1 is DFQATT and CDR2 SNEGSKA (reference sequence). Here the CDR3 DNA reads TGCAGTGCTAGGGCGGACAGGGTGGGAACTGAAGCTTTCTTT. Amino acid sequence: CSARADRVGTEAFF.

This chain links TRBV15 with TRBJ2-1, with 7 bases lining up with TRBD2. The end of the DNA is better explained by TRBJ2-7, so the J call may be wrong. Germline assignment: CDR1 LNHNV and CDR2 YYDKDF (reference sequence). The CDR3 contains 16 residues. The CDR3 DNA reads TGTGCCACCAGCAGAGGGAGAGCGGGATACTACAATGAGCAGTACTTC. It specifies CATSRGRAGYYNEQYF.

The table lists this clonotype with a few counts. CDR3 bases: TGTGCCACCAGCAGACGGAATAGCAATCAGCCCCAGCATTTT. Translated: CATSRRNSNQPQHF. This chain joins TRBV15 and TRBJ1-5; unclear D gene. V shed 2 bases and J shed 0 bases, with 5 bases lying between them. Germline assignment: CDR1 LNHNV and CDR2 YYDKDF (reference sequence). The CDR3 totals 14 residues.

The chain combines TRBV2 with TRBJ2-4; TRBD2 agrees at 7 bases. The J call may be in error: the DNA end matches TRBJ2-7 better. The length of the CDR3 is 13 residues. The germline gives CDR1 SNHLY, CDR2 FYNNEI. The CDR3 nucleotides read TGTGCCAACAATCGGGGGGAGTCCTACGAGCAGTACTTC. It codes for CANNRGESYEQYF.

V usage is TRBV20-1 and J usage is TRBJ1-1, with 7 bases lining up with TRBD1. The CDR3 covers 16 residues. The germline V gene encodes CDR1 DFQATT and CDR2 SNEGSKA (reference sequence). Trimming at V came to 1 base and at J to 3 bases, leaving 11 bases not matched to a gene. CDR3 loop: CSARGTPTGAYTEAFF. In nucleotides, the CDR3 is TGCAGTGCTAGAGGAACACCCACAGGGGCCTACACTGAAGCTTTCTTT.

This chain links TRBV4-2 with TRBJ1-4, with TRBD1 matching 7 bases. The germline CDR1 and CDR2 sequences are LGHNA and YNFKEQ. V dropped 4 bases and J dropped 4; count of bases not matched to a gene: 6. This CDR3 contains 15 residues. CDR3 coding DNA: TGTGCCAGCAGCCCAGAGGACAGGCTTAATGAAAAACTGTTTTTT. Residues: CASSPEDRLNEKLFF.

The chain links TRBV4-2 to TRBJ2-7, with TRBD2 matching 7 bases. The CDR3 length is 17 residues. Germline V gene data show CDR1 as LGHNA and CDR2 as YNFKEQ. Trimming took 0 bases from V and 7 from J; bases not matched to a gene: 15. CDR3 loop: CASSQEMGGSSYNEQYF. Here the CDR3 DNA reads TGTGCCAGCAGCCAAGAAATGGGCGGGAGCTCCTACAATGAGCAGTACTTC.

This clonotype was seen more than once but under ten times. The junction does not match germline at one end; this may be a read error. This chain links TRBV29-1 with TRBJ2-1; no reliable D call. Germline V lookup: CDR1 SQVTM, CDR2 ANQGSEA. The length of the CDR3 is 10 residues. CDR3 loop: CSGYYSEQFF. The CDR3 DNA reads as TGCAGCGGCTACTACAGTGAGCAGTTCTTC.

The chain couples TRBV3-1 to TRBJ2-3; 8 bases map to TRBD2. V trimming: 4 bases; J trimming: 2 bases; junction bases outside the gene matches: 11. Germline CDR1 LGHDT, CDR2 YNNKEL (reference sequence). This CDR3 spans 17 amino acids. In DNA, the CDR3 is TGTGCCAGCAGCCGGATAGCGGGAATTGTCCCCACAGATACGCAGTATTTT. Its protein is CASSRIAGIVPTDTQYF.

This clonotype was counted once. The gene calls are TRBV28 and TRBJ1-2; TRBD1 matches 7 bases. The ends lost 1 base at V and 4 bases at J; junction bases unmatched: 6. Germline V gene data show CDR1 as MDHEN and CDR2 as SYDVKM. This CDR3 is 15 amino acids long. CDR3 coding DNA: TGTGCCAGCAGTTTATCCCCGGACAGGAGCTATGGCTACACCTTC. Translated: CASSLSPDRSYGYTF.

The chain uses TRBV11-2 and TRBJ2-7; 10 nucleotides line up with TRBD1. Germline V gene lookup returns CDR1 SGHAT and CDR2 FQNNGV. The length of the CDR3 is 15 residues. The ends lost 4 bases at V and 0 bases at J; junction bases unmatched: 3. The CDR3 protein is CASSWRDRGSYEQYF. CDR3 coding DNA: TGTGCCAGCAGCTGGAGGGACAGGGGCTCCTACGAGCAGTACTTC.

The chain is built from TRBV20-1 and TRBJ2-7; the match to TRBD2 covers 7 bases. V trimming: 4 bases; J trimming: 0 bases; junction bases outside the gene matches: 3. The CDR3 runs to 13 residues. CDR1 and CDR2 from the germline V gene are DFQATT and SNEGSKA (reference sequence). In nucleotides, the CDR3 is TGCAGTGCTACCGCGGGGGTCTCCTACGAGCAGTACTTC. Amino acids: CSATAGVSYEQYF.